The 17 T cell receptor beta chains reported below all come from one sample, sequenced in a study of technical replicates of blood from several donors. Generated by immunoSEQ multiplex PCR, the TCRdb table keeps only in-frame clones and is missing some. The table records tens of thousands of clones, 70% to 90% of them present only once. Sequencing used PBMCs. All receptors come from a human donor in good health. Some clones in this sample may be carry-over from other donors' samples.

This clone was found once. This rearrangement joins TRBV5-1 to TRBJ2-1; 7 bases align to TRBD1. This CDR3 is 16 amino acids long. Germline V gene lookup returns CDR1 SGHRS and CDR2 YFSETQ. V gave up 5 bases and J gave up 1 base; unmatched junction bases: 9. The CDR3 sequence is CASSSRMDRSYNEQFF. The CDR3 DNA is TGCGCCAGCAGTTCTCGGATGGACAGGTCCTACAATGAGCAGTTCTTC.

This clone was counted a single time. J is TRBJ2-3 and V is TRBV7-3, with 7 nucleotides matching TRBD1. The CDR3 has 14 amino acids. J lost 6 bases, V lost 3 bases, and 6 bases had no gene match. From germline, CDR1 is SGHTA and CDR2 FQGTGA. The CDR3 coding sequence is TGTGCCAGCAGCTTGGGGACAGCCGGGGATACGCAGTATTTT. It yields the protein CASSLGTAGDTQYF.

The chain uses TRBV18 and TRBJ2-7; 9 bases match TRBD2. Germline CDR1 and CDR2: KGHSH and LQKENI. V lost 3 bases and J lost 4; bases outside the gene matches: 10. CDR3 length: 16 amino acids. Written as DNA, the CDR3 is TGTGCCAGCTCACCTCGGGCTAGCGGGACTGTTTACGAGCAGTACTTC. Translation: CASSPRASGTVYEQYF.

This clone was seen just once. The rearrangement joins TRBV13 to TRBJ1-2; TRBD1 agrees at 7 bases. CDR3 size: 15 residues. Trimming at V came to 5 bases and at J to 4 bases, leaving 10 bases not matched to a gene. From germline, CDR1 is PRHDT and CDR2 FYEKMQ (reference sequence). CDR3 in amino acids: CASSPRQGRAYGYTF. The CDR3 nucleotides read TGTGCCAGCAGCCCCCGACAGGGCCGGGCCTATGGCTACACCTTC.

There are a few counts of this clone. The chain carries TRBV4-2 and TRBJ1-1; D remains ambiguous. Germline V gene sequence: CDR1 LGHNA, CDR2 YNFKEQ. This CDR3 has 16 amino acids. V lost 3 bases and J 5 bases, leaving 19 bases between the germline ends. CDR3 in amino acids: CASSHPQDSLGTEAFF. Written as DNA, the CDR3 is TGTGCCAGCAGCCATCCTCAGGACTCCTTGGGGACTGAAGCTTTCTTT.

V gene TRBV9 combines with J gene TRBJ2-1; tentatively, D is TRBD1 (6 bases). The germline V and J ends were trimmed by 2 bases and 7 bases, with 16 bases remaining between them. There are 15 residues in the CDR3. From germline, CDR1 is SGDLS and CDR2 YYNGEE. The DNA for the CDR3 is TGTGCCAGCAGCGTTGATAACAGGGCGGTAAATGAGCAGTTCTTC. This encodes CASSVDNRAVNEQFF.

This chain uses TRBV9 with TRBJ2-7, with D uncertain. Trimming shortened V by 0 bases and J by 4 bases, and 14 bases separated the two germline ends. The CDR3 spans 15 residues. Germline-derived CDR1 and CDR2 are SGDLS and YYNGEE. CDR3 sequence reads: CASSVGPFPWYEQYF. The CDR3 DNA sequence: TGTGCCAGCAGCGTAGGGCCGTTCCCTTGGTACGAGCAGTACTTC.

The CDR3 protein is CASNRVNTEAFF. The CDR3 region has the DNA TGTGCCAGCAACAGGGTGAACACTGAAGCTTTCTTT. The chain links TRBV6-1 to TRBJ1-1; perhaps TRBD1 as D (6 bases). The CDR3 length is 12 residues. Trimming removed 7 bases from V and 0 bases from J, with 6 bases in between. CDR1 and CDR2 (germline): MNHNS, SASEGT.

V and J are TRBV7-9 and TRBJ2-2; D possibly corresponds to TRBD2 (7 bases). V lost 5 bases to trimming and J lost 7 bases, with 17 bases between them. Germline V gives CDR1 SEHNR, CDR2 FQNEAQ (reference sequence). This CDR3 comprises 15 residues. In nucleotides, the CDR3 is TGTGCCAGCAGCACCCGGGGGGCCGGGGACGGGGAGCTGTTTTTT. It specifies CASSTRGAGDGELFF.

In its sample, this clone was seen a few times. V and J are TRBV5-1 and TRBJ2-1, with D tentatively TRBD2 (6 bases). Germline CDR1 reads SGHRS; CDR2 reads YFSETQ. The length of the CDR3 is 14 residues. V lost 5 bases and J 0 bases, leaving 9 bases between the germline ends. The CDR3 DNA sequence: TGCGCCAGCAGTCCGGGGGACTCCTACAATGAGCAGTTCTTC. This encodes CASSPGDSYNEQFF.

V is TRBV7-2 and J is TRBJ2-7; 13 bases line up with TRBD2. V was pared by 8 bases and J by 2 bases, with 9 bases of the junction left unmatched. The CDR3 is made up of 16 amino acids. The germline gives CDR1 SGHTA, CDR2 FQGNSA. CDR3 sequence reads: CASFGGLAGNTYEQYF. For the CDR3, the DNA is TGTGCCAGCTTTGGGGGACTAGCGGGGAACACCTACGAGCAGTACTTC.

The CDR3 bases are TGTGCCAGCAGCTTGGGACAGGGGTCTGCTCCCCTCCACTTT. Translating it yields CASSLGQGSAPLHF. The chain is built from TRBV7-8 and TRBJ1-6, with 10 positions matching TRBD1. J gave up 13 bases and V 3 bases, and 6 bases lay outside the gene matches. The CDR3 contains 14 residues. Germline assignment: CDR1 SGHVS and CDR2 FQNEAQ. The full variable domain, in which reference TRBV7-8 and TRBJ1-6 provide the parts outside the CDR3, is GAGVSQSPRYKVAKRGQDVALRCDPISGHVSLFWYQQALGQGPEFLTYFQNEAQLDKSGLPSDRFFAERPEGSVSTLKIQRTQQEDSAVYLCASSLGQGSAPLHFGNGTRLTVT.

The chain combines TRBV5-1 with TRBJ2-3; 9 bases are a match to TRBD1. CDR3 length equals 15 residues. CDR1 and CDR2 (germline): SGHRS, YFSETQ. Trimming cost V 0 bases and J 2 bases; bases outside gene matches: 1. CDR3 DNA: TGCGCCAGCAGCTTGGGGGACAGGGTCACAGATACGCAGTATTTT. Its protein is CASSLGDRVTDTQYF. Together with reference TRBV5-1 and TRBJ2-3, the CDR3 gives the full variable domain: KAGVTQTPRYLIKTRGQQVTLSCSPISGHRSVSWYQQTPGQGLQFLFEYFSETQRNKGNFPGRFSGRQFSNSRSEMNVSTLELGDSALYLCASSLGDRVTDTQYFGPGTRLTVL.

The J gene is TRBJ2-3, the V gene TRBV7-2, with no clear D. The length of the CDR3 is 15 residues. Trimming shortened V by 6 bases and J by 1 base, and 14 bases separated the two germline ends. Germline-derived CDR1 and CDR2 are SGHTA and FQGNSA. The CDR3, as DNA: TGTGCCAGCAGGGTTCTGCGCGGCGGCACAGATACGCAGTATTTT. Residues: CASRVLRGGTDTQYF.

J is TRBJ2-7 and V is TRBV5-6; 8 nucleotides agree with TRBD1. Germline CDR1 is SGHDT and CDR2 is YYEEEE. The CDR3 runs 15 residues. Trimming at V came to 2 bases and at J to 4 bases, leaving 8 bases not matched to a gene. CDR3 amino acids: CASSLPGQGAYEQYF. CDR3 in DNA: TGTGCCAGCAGCTTACCCGGACAGGGTGCGTACGAGCAGTACTTC.

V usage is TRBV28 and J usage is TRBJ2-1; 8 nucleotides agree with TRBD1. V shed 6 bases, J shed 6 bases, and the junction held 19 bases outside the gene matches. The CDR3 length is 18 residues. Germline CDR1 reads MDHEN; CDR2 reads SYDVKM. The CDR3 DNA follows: TGTGCCAGCAGCTCCTTAGGACAGGGAAACCACCGGGGCAATGAGCAGTTCTTC. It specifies CASSSLGQGNHRGNEQFF.

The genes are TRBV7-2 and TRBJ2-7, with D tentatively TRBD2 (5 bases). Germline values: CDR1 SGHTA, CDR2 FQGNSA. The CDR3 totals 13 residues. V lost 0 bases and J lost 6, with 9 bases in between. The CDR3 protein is CASSLASEGEQYF. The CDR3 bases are TGTGCCAGCAGCTTAGCCTCCGAGGGCGAGCAGTACTTC.